One sample yielded the 10 T cell receptor beta chains listed below, sequenced in a study of graft-versus-host responses after intestinal transplantation. What these receptors recognize is not known. The protocol was immunoSEQ multiplex PCR, while the TCRdb copy is restricted to in-frame clones and leaves out a portion. The sample records about 130,000 clones, about 92% being singletons. This specimen was unstimulated CD4+ T cells sorted from spleen or lymph node cells, taken before intestinal transplant. Receptors originate from a human donor who received an intestinal transplant.

This chain uses TRBV4-1 with TRBJ1-2; D not certain. Looked up from germline, CDR1 is MGHRA and CDR2 is YSYEKL. V lost 0 bases and J lost 3, with 8 bases in between. The CDR3 contains 14 residues. CDR3 in amino acids: CASSQERTDYGYTF. In DNA form, the CDR3 reads TGCGCCAGCAGCCAAGAAAGGACGGACTATGGCTACACCTTC.

The chain carries TRBV19 and TRBJ1-5, with D tentatively TRBD1 (5 bases). The germline V gene has CDR1 LNHDA and CDR2 SQIVND (reference sequence). V lost 3 bases, J lost 2 bases, and 11 bases lay in between. There are 15 residues in the CDR3. CDR3 residues: CASSILGDGNQPQHF. The CDR3 DNA follows: TGTGCCAGTAGTATTCTCGGGGACGGCAATCAGCCCCAGCATTTT.

The chain employs TRBV4-1 and TRBJ1-2; 11 bases agree with TRBD1. The CDR3 length is 18 residues. CDR1 is MGHRA and CDR2 is YSYEKL in the germline V gene. V gave up 3 bases and J gave up 7 bases; unmatched junction bases: 16. Here the CDR3 DNA reads TGCGCCAGCAGCCACGTGATGCTCCGGACAGGGGGCAGGGCTGGCTACACCTTC. Amino acids: CASSHVMLRTGGRAGYTF.

In DNA, the CDR3 is TGTGCCAGCAGTGAAGCGGCAGGGGGCGAAGGCTACACCTTC. This sequence encodes CASSEAAGGEGYTF. The rearrangement uses TRBV6-1 and TRBJ1-2; 8 nucleotides align to TRBD1. The V and J ends lost 0 bases and 8 bases, in that order; junction bases with no gene match: 5. This CDR3 region has 14 residues. Germline V gene sequence: CDR1 MNHNS, CDR2 SASEGT.

This clone has a handful of counts. V and J are TRBV18 and TRBJ2-7, with 7 bases matching TRBD1. Trimming removed 0 bases from V and 0 bases from J; junction bases left unmatched: 2. CDR3 length: 15 amino acids. Germline CDR1 reads KGHSH; CDR2 reads LQKENI. The CDR3 sequence is CASSPPGGPSYEQYF. The DNA for the CDR3 is TGTGCCAGCTCACCACCAGGGGGCCCCTCCTACGAGCAGTACTTC.

The chain combines TRBV2 with TRBJ2-3, with 7 nucleotides matching TRBD2. Losses at the gene ends were 5 bases for V and 2 bases for J; bases not matched to a gene: 7. Germline CDR1 SNHLY, CDR2 FYNNEI. The CDR3 extends over 15 amino acids. CDR3 sequence (DNA): TGTGCCAGCAGTTGGGGGGGTCTTGTCACAGATACGCAGTATTTT. Amino acid sequence: CASSWGGLVTDTQYF.

This clone was seen a single time. J is TRBJ2-3 and V is TRBV10-3, with TRBD2 matching over 8 bases. V shed 7 bases and J 4 bases; nucleotides not matched to a gene: 7. Germline assignment: CDR1 ENHRY and CDR2 SYGVKD. The CDR3 runs 14 residues. CDR3 sequence: CAIKPAGVADTQYF. The DNA of the CDR3 is TGTGCCATCAAGCCAGCGGGGGTGGCAGATACGCAGTATTTT.

The chain recombines TRBV7-9 with TRBJ1-1; D is unresolved. Trimming removed 3 bases from V and 0 bases from J, with 5 bases in between. The CDR3 runs 13 residues. Germline V gene data show CDR1 as SEHNR and CDR2 as FQNEAQ (reference sequence). This CDR3 reads CASSFQLNTEAFF. The CDR3, as DNA: TGTGCCAGCAGCTTTCAGTTGAACACTGAAGCTTTCTTT.

V gene TRBV4-2 combines with J gene TRBJ1-3; D call uncertain. The V end lost 6 bases, the J end lost 0 bases, and 15 bases lay between the germline ends. CDR3 length: 16 amino acids. Germline CDR1 reads LGHNA; CDR2 reads YNFKEQ. CDR3 DNA: TGTGCCAGCAGTCAACTGGATGGACGCTCTGGAAACACCATATATTTT. Its protein product is CASSQLDGRSGNTIYF.

This clone was counted between two and nine times. V is TRBV16 and J is TRBJ1-6; D not certain. V dropped 6 bases and J dropped 7 bases, with 10 bases sitting between them. The CDR3 is 13 amino acids. Germline CDR1 and CDR2: KGHSY and FQNENV. The CDR3: CASSPRTNSPLHF. As DNA, the CDR3 is TGTGCCAGCAGTCCTAGGACGAATTCACCCCTCCACTTT.